Below, one T cell receptor beta chain is given with its context. This clone has just one count. The antigen this receptor binds is unknown. No much larger clone is present one base from it, and per-base qualities are unavailable. Taken with the paper, the label for time point translates to: cells obtained before transplantation from donor or recipient. CD3+CD4+ and CD3+CD8+ populations were FACS-sorted from unstimulated pre-transplant donor and recipient cells taken from spleen or lymph nodes. According to the germline V gene, CDR1 reads SGHTA and CDR2 reads FQGTGA. V loses 2 bases, J loses 6 bases, and the germline ends lie 16 bases apart. The CDR3 measures 15 amino acids from cysteine to phenylalanine. The read is trimmed to its CDR3 DNA, 45 bases read in frame from base 1. The sample comes from a study of graft-versus-host responses after intestinal transplantation (dated by TCRdb to the early 2020s). Turning to the overall study: Multivisceral, liver-intestinal, or isolated intestinal transplants were received by the recipients. Bulk TCR-beta CDR3 sequencing was used to track graft-versus-host and host-versus-graft alloreactive T cell clones in the graft, circulation and bone marrow after intestinal transplantation. To identify alloreactive clones, pre-transplant mixed lymphocyte reaction products were sequenced and compared with unstimulated pre-transplant donor and recipient T cells. Donor T cell macrochimerism was defined as a peak of at least 4% donor T cells among recipient peripheral blood mononuclear cells. All recipients received anti-thymocyte globulin induction followed by maintenance tacrolimus and steroids for approximately 3 years. Of the roughly 26 intestinal transplant recipients enrolled in the cohort, one of whom was a retransplant, a few patients without pretransplant specimens were excluded. Rather than going through the commercial service, samples from three later patients were sequenced in-house on an Illumina MiSeq and processed with MiXCR.

What the work shows at the level of the full study, not this receptor alone: In the allografts of patients with donor T cell macrochimerism, GvH to HvG T cell clonal ratios were high. Early after transplant, declines in HvG clones were associated with peak levels of circulating GvH clones. The conclusions were limited by the relatively low number and heterogeneity of the intestinal transplant patients. GvH clones turned up in recipient bone marrow, with some appearing earlier in ileal mucosa or blood, a pattern consistent with an intestinal mucosal origin.

Preparation of the library involved the immunoSEQ multiplex PCR assay. For most patients, genomic DNA was isolated using the Qiagen DNeasy Blood and Tissue Kit and was shipped frozen to Adaptive Biotechnologies for TCR sequencing. Adaptive Biotechnologies carried out high-throughput TCR-beta CDR3 sequencing of genomic DNA for most patients. The paper's data handling went like this. TCR sequencing data for over 15 patients were retrieved from Adaptive's ImmunoSEQ software; three other patients were processed with MiXCR and VDJtools. To correct CD4 versus CD8 sorting errors, sequences present in both subsets at a frequency ratio below 5:1 were removed. CDR3 nucleotide sequences shared between donor and recipient were removed because their origin could not be assigned. To be classed as alloreactive, a clone needed at least 2-fold expansion over unstimulated cells and a minimum CFSE-low frequency of 0.002% (template counts) or 0.001% (read counts). Clones were considered mappable if detected in sequenced pre-transplant spleen, lymph node, or MLR CFSE-low populations of the donor or recipient. The cumulative frequency of alloreactive clones was calculated as a percentage of all sequences, weighted by copy number. TCRdb took over this immuneACCESS table, retaining in-frame rearrangements with V and J assigned. Such tables are incomplete; in checked studies, under half of the missing clones stem from an unresolved V gene, and the remainder is unexplained. That table supplies the V and J calls and clone size; D and trimming were determined from the DNA. This sample lists fewer than 150,000 clones; around 90% were detected once. Roughly 0.16% of the sample lies in the top ten.

This receptor was taken from a human donor who received an intestinal transplant. The chain is assembled from TRBV7-3 and TRBJ1-2; the D gene is unclear. Here the sequenced sample was unstimulated CD4+ T cells sorted from spleen or lymph node cells, taken before intestinal transplant. Here the CDR3 is given as CASSLGYSGNNGYTF. The DNA reads as follows: TGTGCCAGCAGCTTAGGGTATTCGGGGAACAATGGCTACACCTTC.